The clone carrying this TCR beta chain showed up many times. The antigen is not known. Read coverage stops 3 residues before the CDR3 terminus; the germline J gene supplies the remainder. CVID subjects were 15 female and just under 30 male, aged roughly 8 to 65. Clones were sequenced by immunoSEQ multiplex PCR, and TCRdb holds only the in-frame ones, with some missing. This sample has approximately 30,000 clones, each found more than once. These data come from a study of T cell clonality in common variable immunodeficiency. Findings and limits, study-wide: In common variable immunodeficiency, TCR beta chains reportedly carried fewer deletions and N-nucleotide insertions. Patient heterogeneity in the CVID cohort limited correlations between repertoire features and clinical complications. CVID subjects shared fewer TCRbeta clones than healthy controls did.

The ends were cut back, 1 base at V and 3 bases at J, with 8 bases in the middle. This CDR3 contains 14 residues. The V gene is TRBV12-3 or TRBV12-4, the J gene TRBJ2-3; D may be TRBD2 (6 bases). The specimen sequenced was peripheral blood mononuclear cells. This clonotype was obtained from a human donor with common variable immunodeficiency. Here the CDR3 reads CASSLDGTTDTQYF. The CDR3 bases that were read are TGTGCCAGCAGTTTAGACGGGACTACAGATACG.